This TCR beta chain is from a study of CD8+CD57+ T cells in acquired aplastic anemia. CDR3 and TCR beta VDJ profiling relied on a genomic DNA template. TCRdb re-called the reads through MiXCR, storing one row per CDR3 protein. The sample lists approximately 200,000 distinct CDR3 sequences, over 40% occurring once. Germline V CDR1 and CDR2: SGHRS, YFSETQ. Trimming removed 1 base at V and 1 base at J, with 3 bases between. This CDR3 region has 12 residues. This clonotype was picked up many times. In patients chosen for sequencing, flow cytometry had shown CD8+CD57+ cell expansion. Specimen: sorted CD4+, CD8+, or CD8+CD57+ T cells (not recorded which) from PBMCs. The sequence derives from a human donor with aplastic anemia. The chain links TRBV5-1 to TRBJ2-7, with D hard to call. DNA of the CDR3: TGCGCCAGCAGCTTGCCATCCTACGAGCAGTACTTC. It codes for CASSLPSYEQYF.